The text below deals with one T cell receptor (beta chain). This specimen comes from a study of blood T cell repertoires in COVID-19. Study-level background: Sites in the United States, Italy and Spain provided acute and convalescent COVID-19 samples.

Germline lookup yields CDR1 MNHEY and CDR2 SMNVEV (reference sequence). CDR3 length: 15 amino acids. V was clipped by 4 bases and J by 4 bases; unmatched bases: 3. TCRdb keeps only in-frame clones here, not all; method: immunoSEQ multiplex PCR. The data hold tens of thousands of clones, with 65% to 85% observed a single time. The rearrangement joins TRBV27 to TRBJ2-1, with 11 positions matching TRBD1. The source is a man between 65 and 80 years old with acute or convalescent COVID-19. Sequences were obtained from peripheral blood. The CDR3 bases are TGTGCCAGCAGTTCCGGGACAGGGGGATACAATGAGCAGTTCTTC. Protein: CASSSGTGGYNEQFF.